This T cell receptor (beta chain) was recorded in a study of identical twins. After template switching added a universal primer site, the resulting cDNA carried unique molecular identifiers. TCRdb used MiXCR to reprocess the 5' RACE reads, holding one entry per CDR3 protein. The data show 500,000 to 600,000 distinct CDR3 sequences, with 20% to 25% seen just once and roughly 0.9% held by the top ten. These sequences were also reported in another study, on T cells expressing NK-cell markers. That work contributes: Six or seven donors carried dominant NKG2C+ clonotypes that made up about 1.0-8% of their CD8+ T cells. The study did not resolve the HCMV specificity of expanded NKG2C+ T cell clones.

Sequencing used CD4+ T cells sorted from blood. The TCR comes from a young woman in good health.

CDR3 sequence: CSAQSQGAGQPQHF. CDR3 in DNA: TGCAGTGCTCAATCCCAGGGGGCAGGACAGCCCCAGCATTTT. This chain connects TRBV20-1 to TRBJ1-5, with 8 bases matching TRBD1. V was pared by 5 bases and J by 7 bases, with 10 bases of the junction left unmatched. The CDR3 consists of 14 residues. CDR1 and CDR2 from the germline V gene are DFQATT and SNEGSKA (reference sequence).